The clone carrying this T cell receptor (beta chain) showed up many times. The sample is drawn from a study of read filtering for tumor transcriptome and immune sequencing. The library was built from 400 ng RNA with molecular barcoded adaptors for alpha/delta and beta/gamma chains. One entry per CDR3 protein results from TCRdb running MiXCR on the reads. The sample lists about 63,000 distinct CDR3 sequences; about 15% were seen once. This CDR3 is built from 12 residues. Trimming removed 5 bases at V and 9 bases at J, with 12 bases between. Germline V CDR1 and CDR2: SGHDT, YYEEEE. Sequenced input: a population of CD138-negative cells sorted from bone marrow. The J gene is TRBJ2-1, the V gene TRBV5-6; D could derive from TRBD1 or TRBD2 (5 bases each). The clonotype originates from a donor at least 40 years old with multiple myeloma. CDR3 residues: CASSLRGTEQFF. The CDR3 nucleotides are TGTGCCAGCAGTTTACGAGGGACTGAGCAGTTCTTC.